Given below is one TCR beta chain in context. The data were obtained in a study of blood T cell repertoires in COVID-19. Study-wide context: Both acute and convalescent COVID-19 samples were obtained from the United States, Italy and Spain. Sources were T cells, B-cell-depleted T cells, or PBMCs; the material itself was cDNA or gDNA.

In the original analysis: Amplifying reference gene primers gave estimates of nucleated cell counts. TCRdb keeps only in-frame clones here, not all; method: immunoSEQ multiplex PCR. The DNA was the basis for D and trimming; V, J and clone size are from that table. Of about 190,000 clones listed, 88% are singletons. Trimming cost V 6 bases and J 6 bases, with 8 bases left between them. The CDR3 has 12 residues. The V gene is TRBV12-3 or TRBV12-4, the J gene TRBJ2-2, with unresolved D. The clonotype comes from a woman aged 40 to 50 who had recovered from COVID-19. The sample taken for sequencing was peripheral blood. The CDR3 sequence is CASRPTAGELFF. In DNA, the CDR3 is TGTGCCAGCAGGCCCACGGCCGGGGAGCTGTTTTTT.